This T cell receptor beta chain was found in a study of T cell responses to AZD1222 COVID-19 vaccine. Trimming pared 4 bases from V and 5 bases from J, leaving 15 bases between. In germline, CDR1 is MDHEN, CDR2 SYDVKM. The CDR3 totals 15 residues. Assay used: immunoSEQ multiplex PCR; TCRdb lists only in-frame clones, some missing. The profile shows 95,000 to 130,000 clones, about 91% of them singletons. The receptor was derived from an adult who received the AZD1222 COVID-19 vaccine. The chain links TRBV28 to TRBJ1-5, with a tentative D call TRBD1 (5 bases). This specimen consisted of peripheral blood, obtained 28 days after the second AZD1222 dose. In DNA, the CDR3 is TGTGCCAGCAGTTCCCCGGGTTGGGGCGATCAGCCCCAGCATTTT. Encoded protein: CASSSPGWGDQPQHF.